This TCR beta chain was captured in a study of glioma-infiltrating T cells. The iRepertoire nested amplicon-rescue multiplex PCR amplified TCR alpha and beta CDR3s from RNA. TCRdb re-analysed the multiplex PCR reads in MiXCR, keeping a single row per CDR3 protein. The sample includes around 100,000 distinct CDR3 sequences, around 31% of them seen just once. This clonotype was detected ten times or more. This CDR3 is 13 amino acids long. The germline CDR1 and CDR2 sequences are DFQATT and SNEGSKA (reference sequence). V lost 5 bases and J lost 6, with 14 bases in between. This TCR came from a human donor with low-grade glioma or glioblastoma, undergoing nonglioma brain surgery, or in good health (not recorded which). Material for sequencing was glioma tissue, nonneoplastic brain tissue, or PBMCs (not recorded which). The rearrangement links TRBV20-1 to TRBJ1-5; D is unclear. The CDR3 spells CSAASASGQPQHF. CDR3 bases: TGCAGTGCTGCATCGGCCTCCGGTCAGCCCCAGCATTTT.